This TCR gamma chain is drawn from a study of gamma-delta T cells after stem cell transplantation. Germline-derived CDR1 and CDR2 are GITISATS and ISYDGTV (reference sequence). The V segment lost 3 bases and the J segment 4 bases; nucleotides outside the gene matches: 9. The CDR3 covers 18 residues. This clone is classed as large. Other DNA sequences from this sample encode an identical CDR3 as well. TCRdb reanalyzed the RT-PCR reads using CATT. This table holds nearly 600 gamma-chain clones, 18% found once. The chain is built from TRGV9 and TRGJP. Because TCRdb records no J gene, it was assigned here through a match of the DNA to germline. The sequenced sample consisted of gamma-delta T cells. This TCR was recovered from a human donor. It is not recorded whose cells these are; they may come from a transplant donor. CDR3 sequence (DNA): TGTGCCTTGTGGGAGCTAATCCAACAAGAGTTGGGCAAAAAAATCAAGGTATTT. Its translation: CALWELIQQELGKKIKVF.